This T cell receptor (beta chain) came from a study of blood T cell repertoires in COVID-19. Study details: Specimens from acute and convalescent COVID-19 originated in the United States, Italy and Spain. Sources were T cells, B-cell-depleted T cells, or PBMCs; the material itself was cDNA or gDNA.

Original processing methods: Estimated nucleated cell counts came from reference gene primer amplification. Data came from immunoSEQ multiplex PCR; TCRdb stores just in-frame clones and leaves some out. Clonal size and the V and J genes are those of that table, whereas D and trimming came from the DNA. The table includes about 110,000 clones, approximately 90% detected once. The CDR3 totals 14 residues. Trimming at V came to 7 bases and at J to 5 bases, leaving 6 bases not matched to a gene. From germline, CDR1 is MNHEY and CDR2 SVGAGI. The TCR was taken from a human donor in a cohort sampled during active COVID-19. Sequencing was performed on peripheral blood. This chain uses TRBV6-5 with TRBJ2-2; 8 positions agree with TRBD1. The chain's CDR3 is CASNFRQGTGELFF. CDR3 in DNA: TGTGCCAGCAACTTTAGACAGGGGACCGGGGAGCTGTTTTTT.